This T cell receptor beta chain derives from a study of Graves' ophthalmopathy and Graves' hyperthyroidism. Amplification from RNA transcripts yielded the TCR beta CDR3 regions. First-round RT-PCR used HTBI primers; second-round multiplex PCR followed. From the multiplex PCR reads, TCRdb called clonotypes with MiXCR, one entry per CDR3 protein. Here the sample spans about 620,000 distinct CDR3 sequences, around a fifth being singletons. In germline, CDR1 is LNHDA, CDR2 SQIVND (reference sequence). The CDR3 has 14 residues. As for this clonotype: A single base separates this from a much larger clone, so it may be a read error.

V usage is TRBV19 and J usage is TRBJ1-1; D perhaps matches TRBD1 (5 bases). The specimen sequenced was peripheral blood. The sequence was collected from a woman aged 18-29 years with stable Graves' hyperthyroidism. Some clones in this sample may be carry-over from other donors' samples. The CDR3 spells CASMEGLRNTEACF. The CDR3 nucleotides read TGTGCCAGTATGGAGGGACTCAGGAACACTGAAGCTTGCTTT.